A single sample is the source of the 30 T cell receptor beta chains below, sequenced in a study of blood T cell repertoires in COVID-19. Generated by immunoSEQ multiplex PCR, the TCRdb table keeps only in-frame clones and is missing some. The sample includes approximately 300,000 clones, approximately 88% of them seen just once. Sequenced: peripheral blood. Receptors were obtained from a woman in her forties or fifties with active or convalescent COVID-19.

The rearrangement links TRBV12-3 or TRBV12-4 to TRBJ1-2, with 8 positions matching TRBD1. The CDR3 consists of 13 residues. With 1 base clipped from V and 8 bases from J, the junction kept 3 bases outside the gene matches. The CDR3 reads CASSLVRGLGYTF. Here the CDR3 DNA reads TGTGCCAGCAGTTTAGTCAGGGGGCTAGGCTACACCTTC.

The rearrangement links TRBV29-1 to TRBJ2-7, with 7 positions matching TRBD1. The CDR3 contains 14 residues. V lost 0 bases and J lost 2; bases outside the gene matches: 4. Germline V gene data show CDR1 as SQVTM and CDR2 as ANQGSEA. The DNA of the CDR3 is TGCAGCGTTGAAGACAGGGGGTCCCCCTACGAGCAGTACTTC. This gives the protein CSVEDRGSPYEQYF.

The chain employs TRBV6-5 and TRBJ2-2, with a possible D match to TRBD1 (5 bases). V lost 6 bases and J lost 6, with 8 bases in between. This CDR3 is 12 amino acids long. Germline assignment: CDR1 MNHEY and CDR2 SVGAGI. In DNA form, the CDR3 reads TGTGCCAGCAGGCAGGGTCCCGGGGAGCTGTTTTTT. This sequence encodes CASRQGPGELFF.

The V and J genes are TRBV6-1 and TRBJ1-3; D gene ambiguous. The CDR3 is made up of 12 amino acids. Per germline, CDR1 MNHNS and CDR2 SASEGT. V gave up 2 bases and J gave up 4 bases, with 3 bases separating them. As DNA, the CDR3 is TGTGCCAGCAGTGAACTAGGAAACACCATATATTTT. Residues: CASSELGNTIYF.

The chain employs TRBV6-1 and TRBJ1-1; D gene unclear. The germline CDR1 and CDR2 sequences are MNHNS and SASEGT. The length of the CDR3 is 13 residues. Trimming took off 3 bases at V and 4 bases at J, with 9 bases between the two ends. CDR3 in amino acids: CASSEAGSTEAFF. The CDR3 DNA reads TGTGCCAGCAGTGAGGCGGGTAGCACTGAAGCTTTCTTT.

This rearrangement joins TRBV9 to TRBJ1-1; D is unclear. Per the germline V gene, CDR1 is SGDLS and CDR2 is YYNGEE. Trimming stripped 0 bases from V and 0 bases from J, with 9 bases between. CDR3 length: 15 residues. CDR3 in amino acids: CASSVAEVMNTEAFF. CDR3 DNA sequence: TGTGCCAGCAGCGTAGCGGAGGTCATGAACACTGAAGCTTTCTTT.

The chain combines TRBV3-1 (or the pseudogene TRBV3-2) with TRBJ2-5; D gene uncertain. Trimming cost V 3 bases and J 5 bases, with 7 bases left between them. This CDR3 region has 12 residues. Per the germline V gene, CDR1 is LGHDT and CDR2 is YNNKEL (reference sequence). The CDR3: CASSQRMETQYF. For the CDR3, the DNA is TGTGCCAGCAGCCAGAGGATGGAGACCCAGTACTTC.

The genes are TRBV2 and TRBJ1-1; a possible D gene is TRBD1 (6 bases). The V gene lost 4 bases and the J gene lost 0 bases, with 18 bases spanning the gap. The CDR3 contains 17 residues. CDR1 is SNHLY, CDR2 FYNNEI, per germline. In DNA, the CDR3 is TGTGCCAGCAGTGGGAACAGGGATAAGCCCATGAACACTGAAGCTTTCTTT. Translation: CASSGNRDKPMNTEAFF.

The chain has TRBV28 and TRBJ2-7, with 14 nucleotides matching TRBD2. The junction had 17 bases not matched to a gene; V was cut back by 7 bases and J by 6 bases. The length of the CDR3 is 18 residues. Germline CDR1 reads MDHEN; CDR2 reads SYDVKM. The CDR3 loop is CASTKRFSGLAGAGEQYF. Written as DNA, the CDR3 is TGTGCCAGCACCAAACGCTTTTCGGGACTAGCGGGAGCAGGCGAGCAGTACTTC.

The chain employs TRBV19 and TRBJ1-5, with 9 nucleotides matching TRBD1. The CDR3 runs 16 residues. Losses at the gene ends were 2 bases for V and 4 bases for J; bases not matched to a gene: 6. Germline CDR1 LNHDA, CDR2 SQIVND (reference sequence). CDR3 DNA sequence: TGTGCCAGTAGTATAATCGGACAGGGGAAGAATCAGCCCCAGCATTTT. It is translated as CASSIIGQGKNQPQHF.

The genes are TRBV29-1 and TRBJ1-4; TRBD1 might be the D (5 bases). Germline lookup yields CDR1 SQVTM and CDR2 ANQGSEA. The CDR3 contains 10 residues. The CDR3 DNA reads as TGCAGTGGGGGGGATGAAAAACTGTTTTTT. Its translation is CSGGDEKLFF.

This rearrangement joins TRBV6-2 or TRBV6-3 to TRBJ2-7; 9 nucleotides align to TRBD1. This CDR3 is 17 amino acids long. The trim removed 6 bases at V and 3 bases at J, leaving 15 bases unmatched. Germline V gene lookup returns CDR1 MNHEY and CDR2 SVGEGT. CDR3 amino acids: CASSITTSGTGHYEQYF. CDR3 sequence (DNA): TGTGCCAGCAGCATCACCACTTCCGGGACAGGGCACTACGAGCAGTACTTC.

CDR3: CASRRQGGSSYEQYF. The DNA of the CDR3 is TGTGCCAGCAGGCGACAGGGGGGAAGCTCCTACGAGCAGTACTTC. The gene calls are TRBV28 and TRBJ2-7, with TRBD1 matching over 9 bases. The germline V gene has CDR1 MDHEN and CDR2 SYDVKM. The CDR3 spans 15 residues. V shed 6 bases, J shed 0 bases, and the junction held 6 bases outside the gene matches.

The V call is TRBV7-9, the J call TRBJ1-1; perhaps TRBD1 as D (5 bases). V was clipped by 1 base and J by 3 bases, with 9 bases between them. The CDR3 has 14 amino acids. Germline CDR1 and CDR2: SEHNR and FQNEAQ (reference sequence). CDR3 protein: CASSLDVRDTEAFF. The CDR3 DNA reads as TGTGCCAGCAGCTTAGATGTCAGGGACACTGAAGCTTTCTTT.

V gene TRBV19 combines with J gene TRBJ1-1; D call uncertain. The CDR3 spans 13 residues. The V end was cut by 5 bases, the J end by 1 base, with 8 bases between. Germline values: CDR1 LNHDA, CDR2 SQIVND (reference sequence). This CDR3 reads CASSSGENTEAFF. The CDR3 nucleotides read TGTGCCAGTAGTTCCGGGGAGAACACTGAAGCTTTCTTT.

The V and J genes are TRBV28 and TRBJ2-5, with TRBD2 identical over 8 bases. Trimming took 2 bases from V and 1 from J; bases not matched to a gene: 0. The germline V gene encodes CDR1 MDHEN and CDR2 SYDVKM. There are 14 residues in the CDR3. In DNA form, the CDR3 reads TGTGCCAGCAGTTTAGCGGGGGGCCAAGAGACCCAGTACTTC. It yields the protein CASSLAGGQETQYF.

The CDR3 sequence is CASRAVAGNSYNEQFF. In nucleotides, the CDR3 is TGTGCCAGTAGAGCTGTAGCGGGTAACTCCTACAATGAGCAGTTCTTC. V gene TRBV19 combines with J gene TRBJ2-1; 7 nucleotides match TRBD2. Germline V gives CDR1 LNHDA, CDR2 SQIVND (reference sequence). The CDR3 sequence is 16 residues long. V shed 6 bases, J shed 0 bases, and the junction held 8 bases outside the gene matches.

For the CDR3, the DNA is TGTGCCAGCAGCTTAGTTAAGGGGATCTCCTACAATGAGCAGTTCTTC. Protein sequence: CASSLVKGISYNEQFF. The chain carries TRBV11-2 and TRBJ2-1, with D possibly matching TRBD1 (5 bases). The CDR3 loop spans 16 amino acids. V was shortened by 1 base and J by 0 bases, with 10 bases between the two germline ends. Germline loops: CDR1 SGHAT, CDR2 FQNNGV.

J is TRBJ2-2 and V is TRBV7-2, with TRBD2 as a possible D gene (6 bases). Per germline, CDR1 SGHTA and CDR2 FQGNSA. The CDR3 covers 16 residues. The V and J ends lost 2 bases and 3 bases respectively, with 13 bases between them. This chain's CDR3 is CASSLRAGLDTGELFF. CDR3 bases: TGTGCCAGCAGCTTACGGGCGGGATTGGACACCGGGGAGCTGTTTTTT.

V gene TRBV11-3 combines with J gene TRBJ2-1; 8 bases fit TRBD1. Losses at the gene ends were 3 bases for V and 10 bases for J; bases not matched to a gene: 5. Germline CDR1 reads SGHNT; CDR2 reads YENEEA. This CDR3 region has 13 residues. The CDR3 here is CASSLQGAQEQFF. CDR3 sequence (DNA): TGTGCCAGCAGCTTGCAGGGGGCTCAGGAGCAGTTCTTC. Full variable domain (remainder filled in from reference TRBV11-3 and TRBJ2-1): EAGVVQSPRYKIIEKKQPVAFWCNPISGHNTLYWYLQNLGQGPELLIRYENEEAVDDSQLPKDRFSAERLKGVDSTLKIQPAELGDSAVYLCASSLQGAQEQFFGPGTRLTVL.

The chain recombines TRBV28 with TRBJ2-7, with D perhaps TRBD1 (5 bases). This CDR3 comprises 14 residues. Trimming cost V 2 bases and J 2 bases, with 10 bases left between them. CDR1 is MDHEN and CDR2 is SYDVKM in the germline V gene. The CDR3 loop is CASSLSQGPYEQYF. DNA of the CDR3: TGTGCCAGCAGTTTAAGTCAGGGCCCCTACGAGCAGTACTTC.

This chain uses TRBV7-3 with TRBJ2-4; TRBD2 matches 8 bases. This CDR3 spans 15 amino acids. The V and J ends lost 3 bases and 5 bases, in that order; junction bases with no gene match: 6. Germline CDR1 and CDR2: SGHTA and FQGTGA. This CDR3 is CASSLNPAGENIQYF. The CDR3 DNA reads TGTGCCAGCAGCTTGAACCCAGCGGGGGAAAACATTCAGTACTTC. The full variable domain, in which reference TRBV7-3 and TRBJ2-4 provide the parts outside the CDR3, is GAGVSQTPSNKVTEKGKYVELRCDPISGHTALYWYRQSLGQGPEFLIYFQGTGAADDSGLPNDRFFAVRPEGSVSTLKIQRTERGDSAVYLCASSLNPAGENIQYFGAGTRLSVL.

The chain carries TRBV30 and TRBJ2-2; 10 bases align to TRBD2. The CDR3 extends over 18 amino acids. V lost 6 bases and J lost 7; bases outside the gene matches: 20. Germline V gene data show CDR1 as GTSNPN and CDR2 as SVGIG (reference sequence). The CDR3 region is CACRSSSGTSARSGELFF. The CDR3, as DNA: TGTGCCTGTCGATCGTCAAGCGGGACTAGCGCCCGCAGCGGGGAGCTGTTTTTT.

The rearrangement uses TRBV20-1 and TRBJ2-6; D perhaps matches TRBD1 (6 bases). CDR3 length: 17 amino acids. Germline V gives CDR1 DFQATT, CDR2 SNEGSKA (reference sequence). The germline V and J ends were trimmed by 3 bases and 4 bases, with 19 bases remaining between them. The CDR3 bases are TGCAGTGCTAGTAAACAGGGTCCCCAGTCCGGGGCCAACGTCCTGACTTTC. Translation: CSASKQGPQSGANVLTF.

The rearrangement links TRBV5-6 to TRBJ1-6; tentative D call: TRBD1 (6 bases). V was trimmed by 6 bases and J by 0 bases, leaving 13 bases between them. There are 16 residues in the CDR3. Per the germline V gene, CDR1 is SGHDT and CDR2 is YYEEEE. CDR3 amino acids: CASTVQGYSYNSPLHF. The CDR3 coding sequence is TGTGCCAGCACAGTTCAGGGGTACTCCTATAATTCACCCCTCCACTTT.

This chain connects TRBV6-2 or TRBV6-3 to TRBJ2-1; 9 nucleotides align to TRBD2. Germline V gives CDR1 MNHEY, CDR2 SVGEGT. The CDR3 covers 13 residues. The V gene end was trimmed by 5 bases and the J gene end by 7 bases; junction bases not matched to a gene: 3. The CDR3 loop is CASSRGLANEQFF. The CDR3 bases are TGTGCCAGCAGTCGAGGACTAGCGAATGAGCAGTTCTTC.

The V and J genes are TRBV29-1 and TRBJ1-1; 7 positions agree with TRBD1. The V gene's germline CDR1 is SQVTM and CDR2 ANQGSEA. This CDR3 spans 13 amino acids. After removal of 6 bases from V and 4 bases from J, the junction contained 8 bases not matched to a gene. CDR3: CSVARGRGTEAFF. The CDR3 nucleotides are TGCAGCGTCGCAAGGGGGCGCGGCACTGAAGCTTTCTTT.

This chain connects TRBV6-5 to TRBJ1-2; weak D call: TRBD1 (5 bases). V lost 0 bases, J lost 2 bases, and 13 bases lay in between. This CDR3 comprises 16 residues. Germline V gene data show CDR1 as MNHEY and CDR2 as SVGAGI. The CDR3 sequence is CASSYSYQGENYGYTF. CDR3 coding DNA: TGTGCCAGCAGTTACTCGTACCAGGGTGAGAACTATGGCTACACCTTC.

The chain is built from TRBV7-2 and TRBJ1-3, with D unresolved. There are 14 residues in the CDR3. Germline CDR1 SGHTA, CDR2 FQGNSA. Trimming took off 2 bases at V and 4 bases at J, with 9 bases between the two ends. Written as DNA, the CDR3 is TGTGCCAGCAGCTTATCTGTATTCGGAAACACCATATATTTT. This gives the protein CASSLSVFGNTIYF.

A word on this clone: The junction differs from germline at one of its ends, possibly a read error. V and J are TRBV7-8 and TRBJ1-1, with 7 bases that match TRBD1. CDR1 and CDR2 from the germline V gene are SGHVS and FQNEAQ. This CDR3 is built from 15 residues. The CDR3 is CASSLDARGNSEAFF. CDR3 bases: TGTGCCAGCAGCTTAGACGCCAGGGGGAACAGTGAAGCTTTCTTT.